This TCR beta chain was found in a study of T cell changes during pregnancy in multiple sclerosis (dated by TCRdb to between 2018 and 2020). Study-wide context: Changes in the T cell repertoire over the course of pregnancy were examined in this study in women with multiple sclerosis.

Library method: the immunoSEQ multiplex PCR assay. TCRdb limited this immuneACCESS table to in-frame rearrangements with V and J called. A share of clones is missing; checked studies link under half to unresolved V genes, and the rest is unexplained. The sample includes 74,000 or so clones, with roughly 92% observed a single time. Approximately 0.2% of the sample belongs to the ten largest clones. A word on this clone: Its antigen is unknown. No base-level quality is on record; no much larger clone is a single base apart.

From cysteine to phenylalanine, the CDR3 is 13 amino acids long. Solely the CDR3 DNA is kept, with 39 bases framed from the first base. Trimming at the junction amounts to 4 bases on V and 4 bases on J, and the germline ends lie 8 bases apart. For CDR1 and CDR2, the germline V gene lists ENHRY and SYGVKD. This receptor was taken from a female donor with multiple sclerosis, enrolled in a pregnancy study. The sequencing here drew on CD4+ T cells from peripheral blood mononuclear cells, taken before pregnancy. Recombination joined TRBV10-3 with TRBJ1-5; possibly the D gene is TRBD1, per 6 matching bases. In nucleotides, the sequence is TGTGCCATCAGTGTACAGGGAAATCAGCCCCAGCATTTT. Its amino acids are CAISVQGNQPQHF.